This TCR beta chain was found in a study of T-cell reconstitution after alpha-beta-depleted transplantation in children. General study results and limits: Day-60 TCRbeta diversity that was high in some patients was derived from surviving recipient T cells and thymic progenitors. Newly produced T cells mostly provided counts and TCRbeta diversity after one year, as hyperexpanded clones declined.

A TCRbeta library incorporating unique molecular identifiers was prepared. TCRdb reprocessed the PCR reads via MiXCR and lists one record per CDR3 protein. The table has about 17,000 distinct CDR3 sequences, approximately 5.3% seen once. This clonotype was counted ten times or more. Antigen unknown. After removal of 6 bases from V and 6 bases from J, the junction contained 6 bases not matched to a gene. CDR1 and CDR2 (germline): SQVTM, ANQGSEA. The CDR3 is 13 residues long. This rearrangement joins TRBV29-1 to TRBJ2-7, with TRBD1 matching over 12 bases. The TCR comes from a boy aged 5-17 years with acute lymphoblastic leukemia, due to receive a stem cell transplant. The sequencing used PBMCs, collected before TCRalphabeta/CD19-depleted stem cell transplant. The DNA for the CDR3 is TGCAGCGTCACGGGACAGGGGGCTCGCGAGCAGTACTTC. Protein sequence: CSVTGQGAREQYF.